This entry lists 15 T cell receptor beta chains sequenced from one sample in a study of control samples from healthy donors and cancer patients. The data were produced by immunoSEQ multiplex PCR, yet TCRdb's version contains in-frame clones alone and is incomplete. The sample holds some 130,000 clones, approximately 92% seen once. The sequenced material came from blood. These receptors originate from a woman in her forties or fifties in good health.

The chain uses TRBV9 and TRBJ1-1; D gene uncertain. This CDR3 spans 14 amino acids. Germline V CDR1 and CDR2: SGDLS, YYNGEE. V was cut by 4 bases and J by 5 bases, with 15 bases left in between. CDR3 bases: TGTGCCAGCAGCCTAACTCCCGAGGTTACTGAAGCTTTCTTT. This encodes CASSLTPEVTEAFF.

This sequence joins TRBV6-5 and TRBJ1-5, with 8 bases lining up with TRBD1. Trimming removed 6 bases from V and 10 bases from J; junction bases left unmatched: 11. The CDR3 has 14 amino acids. Germline lookup yields CDR1 MNHEY and CDR2 SVGAGI. As DNA, the CDR3 is TGTGCCAGCAGAAACGGACAGGGATCTGTACCCCAGCATTTT. Translated, it gives CASRNGQGSVPQHF.

The rearrangement joins TRBV28 to TRBJ1-3, with TRBD1 matching over 8 bases. Germline-derived CDR1 and CDR2 are MDHEN and SYDVKM. V dropped 3 bases and J dropped 3; count of bases not matched to a gene: 1. The length of the CDR3 is 14 residues. The CDR3 sequence: CASSLGTGGNTIYF. The CDR3 DNA reads as TGTGCCAGCAGTTTGGGGACAGGTGGAAACACCATATATTTT.

The gene calls are TRBV2 and TRBJ2-7; tentative D call: TRBD1 (6 bases). The CDR3 is made up of 15 amino acids. Germline CDR1 is SNHLY and CDR2 is FYNNEI. V was shortened by 7 bases and J by 0 bases, with 16 bases between the two germline ends. The CDR3 protein is CASTPSGQSSYEQYF. The CDR3 nucleotides are TGTGCCAGCACCCCCTCTGGACAGAGCTCCTACGAGCAGTACTTC.

This chain links TRBV6-5 with TRBJ2-1; D unresolved. The CDR3 has 15 amino acids. Per the germline V gene, CDR1 is MNHEY and CDR2 is SVGAGI. Trimming shortened V by 5 bases and J by 6 bases, and 17 bases separated the two germline ends. The CDR3 loop reads CASSQSGRFGNEQFF. As DNA, the CDR3 is TGTGCCAGCAGTCAATCTGGCAGGTTCGGCAATGAGCAGTTCTTC.

V is TRBV12-3 or TRBV12-4 and J is TRBJ2-1; D may be TRBD1 (5 bases). The V gene lost 3 bases and the J gene lost 11 bases, with 14 bases spanning the gap. The CDR3 contains 13 residues. The DNA of the CDR3 is TGTGCCAGCAGTTTGATAGAAGGGGCGCAGCAGTTCTTC. Its protein product is CASSLIEGAQQFF.

This chain joins TRBV15 and TRBJ1-3, with no clear D. V lost 5 bases, J lost 0 bases, and 14 bases lay in between. This CDR3 comprises 16 residues. Germline V gene lookup returns CDR1 LNHNV and CDR2 YYDKDF (reference sequence). CDR3 in DNA: TGTGCCACCAGCCCCCGTAGACAAGTCTCTGGAAACACCATATATTTT. Residues: CATSPRRQVSGNTIYF.

This clone was observed a single time. The chain has TRBV27 and TRBJ1-1; D gene unclear. The V gene's germline CDR1 is MNHEY and CDR2 SMNVEV (reference sequence). The CDR3 covers 12 residues. Trimming removed 9 bases from V and 4 bases from J, with 12 bases in between. The CDR3 region has the DNA TGTGCCAGAACGCAGAACGGCACTGAAGCTTTCTTT. This gives the protein CARTQNGTEAFF.

The chain carries TRBV15 and TRBJ1-1; 8 bases map to TRBD1. The J segment lost 0 bases and the V segment lost 4 bases, leaving 10 bases of the junction unmatched. The CDR3 covers 17 residues. Per germline, CDR1 LNHNV and CDR2 YYDKDF (reference sequence). In DNA, the CDR3 is TGTGCCACCAGCACCAAAGGACAGGGAACGATGAACACTGAAGCTTTCTTT. As protein: CATSTKGQGTMNTEAFF.

The chain has TRBV5-1 and TRBJ2-3; no clear D. The CDR3 loop spans 15 amino acids. With 4 bases removed from V and 1 base from J, the gap between germline ends came to 13 bases. Germline V lookup: CDR1 SGHRS, CDR2 YFSETQ. The CDR3: CASSAMVGGTDTQYF. DNA for the CDR3: TGCGCCAGCAGCGCCATGGTTGGGGGCACAGATACGCAGTATTTT.

The chain carries TRBV21-1 and TRBJ1-5; the D call in the table, TRBD1, was not verified against the DNA. TRBV21-1 has pseudogene status. The CDR3 sequence is 16 residues long. The CDR3 DNA is TGTGCCAGCAGAAGCATATTAAGACAGGGGTATCAGCCCCAGCATTTT. Protein sequence: CASRSILRQGYQPQHF.

V is TRBV3-1 (or the pseudogene TRBV3-2) and J is TRBJ1-2; TRBD1 agrees at 7 bases. Germline lookup yields CDR1 LGHDT and CDR2 YNNKEL (reference sequence). The CDR3 is 15 amino acids. With V trimmed by 1 base and J by 3 bases, 5 bases remained unmatched. The CDR3 coding sequence is TGTGCCAGCAGCCAAGTGGGGACAGCGGACTATGGCTACACCTTC. Its translation is CASSQVGTADYGYTF.

The chain joins TRBV3-1 (or the pseudogene TRBV3-2) to TRBJ1-5; no clear D gene. Per germline, CDR1 LGHDT and CDR2 YNNKEL (reference sequence). V lost 0 bases, J lost 4 bases, and 10 bases lay in between. The CDR3 consists of 15 residues. CDR3 loop: CASSQDIGNNQPQHF. In DNA form, the CDR3 reads TGTGCCAGCAGCCAAGATATAGGCAATAATCAGCCCCAGCATTTT.

The V call is TRBV25-1, the J call TRBJ2-6, with no clear D. The length of the CDR3 is 17 residues. CDR1 is MGHDK, CDR2 SYGVNS, per germline. The germline V and J ends were trimmed by 1 base and 0 bases, with 10 bases remaining between them. The CDR3 region is CASSESKGRSGANVLTF. In nucleotides, the CDR3 is TGTGCCAGCAGTGAATCTAAGGGCCGCTCTGGGGCCAACGTCCTGACTTTC.

This chain links TRBV11-2 with TRBJ2-1; 9 bases match TRBD1. This CDR3 is built from 15 residues. Unmatched junction bases numbered 8, after V lost 5 bases and J lost 6 bases. Germline V gives CDR1 SGHAT, CDR2 FQNNGV. Written as DNA, the CDR3 is TGTGCCAGCAGCGTAACGTGGACAGGGGTCAATGAGCAGTTCTTC. Its protein product is CASSVTWTGVNEQFF.